These T cell receptor beta chains were read from a single sample in a study of T cells in narcolepsy. Data came from immunoSEQ multiplex PCR; TCRdb stores just in-frame clones and leaves some out. This table has 10,000 to 12,000 clones, 70% appearing once. Specimen: CD45RA- memory CD8+ T cells from PBMCs. The origin of the receptors is a human donor with narcolepsy. Both conserved end residues are part of each CDR3. The D gene is left open where the match is weak. Clone size appears in some rows only: once, few, many, or a class for an expanded clone.

v_gene	d_gene	abundance	j_gene	CDR3nt	CDR3aa
TRBV30	.	once	TRBJ2-1	TGTGCCTGGAGTCTTGGGGGGAGTAATGAGCAGTTCTTC	CAWSLGGSNEQFF
TRBV4-2	.	once	TRBJ2-7	TGTGCCAGCAGCCAAGAACTAAGCACGCCTATCGAGCAGTACTTC	CASSQELSTPIEQYF
TRBV6-6	.	.	TRBJ2-2	TGTGCCAGCACCCCTGGGGGGGGGCCCCTTACCGGGGAGCTGTTTTTT	CASTPGGGPLTGELFF
TRBV27	.	.	TRBJ1-5	TGTGCCAGCAGGGATTTGGTTACAGCGGATCAGCCCCAGCATTTT	CASRDLVTADQPQHF
TRBV5-6	.	once	TRBJ2-6	TGTGCCAGCAGCTTGTCAGGAGGTGTAAGCTCTGGGGCCAACGTCCTGACTTTC	CASSLSGGVSSGANVLTF
TRBV2	.	large	TRBJ2-7	TGTGCCAGCAGCGCACTCTCCTACGAGCAGTACTTC	CASSALSYEQYF
TRBV6-1	.	.	TRBJ1-4	TGTGCCAGCAAGCCGGCAGTTAATGAAAAACTGTTTTTT	CASKPAVNEKLFF
TRBV4-3	TRBD1	medium-sized	TRBJ1-4	TGCGCCAGCAGCCAAGCCATCGGGACAGGGGTTGAAAAACTGTTTTTT	CASSQAIGTGVEKLFF
TRBV4-3	.	.	TRBJ1-1	TGCGCCAGCAGCCAGGGGGCAGGGGACGAGACTGAAGCTTTCTTT	CASSQGAGDETEAFF
TRBV19	TRBD1	.	TRBJ2-1	TGTGCCAGTAGAACCCCGGGACAGGAGTCGAATGAGCAGTTCTTC	CASRTPGQESNEQFF
TRBV7-9	TRBD1	.	TRBJ2-7	TGTGCCAGCAGCCCCGCCGGGACAGGGGACAACGAGCAGTACTTC	CASSPAGTGDNEQYF
TRBV4-2	TRBD2	.	TRBJ2-1	TGTGCCAGCAGCCTCGACATCCTAGCGGGGGGCAATGAGCAGTTCTTC	CASSLDILAGGNEQFF
TRBV7-2	.	.	TRBJ2-7	TGTGCCAGCAGCTTAAACTATCTGGAGCAGTACTTC	CASSLNYLEQYF
TRBV19	TRBD2	.	TRBJ2-1	TGTGCCAGCCAACTAGCGGGGGGATCTGCCTACAATGAGCAGTTCTTC	CASQLAGGSAYNEQFF
TRBV4-3	.	.	TRBJ2-7	TGCGCCAGCAGCCAACTCCTAGGGACGTACGCCTACGAGCAGTACTTC	CASSQLLGTYAYEQYF
TRBV4-3	.	.	TRBJ1-2	TGCGCCAGCAGCCAAGTAGGAGGGGCTGGCCATGGCTACACCTTC	CASSQVGGAGHGYTF
TRBV5-1	TRBD1	few	TRBJ1-4	TGCGCCAGCAGCTTGGGCAGGGGGCCTGAAAAACTGTTTTTT	CASSLGRGPEKLFF
TRBV11-2	TRBD2	.	TRBJ2-7	TGTGCCAGCAGCGCAGACGGTAGCGGGAGGTGGGGCTCCTACGAGCAGTACTTC	CASSADGSGRWGSYEQYF
TRBV7-2	.	.	TRBJ2-7	TGTGCCAGCAGCCCATACAGGGAGGAGCAGTACTTC	CASSPYREEQYF
TRBV18	.	few	TRBJ2-3	TGTGCCAGCTCACCAGGCCAGCTAAGCGCCCCCAGCACAGATACGCAGTATTTT	CASSPGQLSAPSTDTQYF
TRBV7-2	TRBD2	.	TRBJ2-2	TGTGCCAGCAGCCAGACTAGCGGGGCTGATGGGGGGGAGCTGTTTTTT	CASSQTSGADGGELFF
TRBV4-3	.	.	TRBJ1-1	TGCGCCAGCAGCCCATGGCGAAGTAGCACTGAAGCTTTCTTT	CASSPWRSSTEAFF
TRBV29-1	TRBD1	once	TRBJ1-1	TGCAGCGTCCGGACAGGGATGAACACTGAAGCTTTCTTT	CSVRTGMNTEAFF
TRBV6-1	.	once	TRBJ1-5	TGTGCCAGCACCCCGGAGGGGTCGCATCAGCCCCAGCATTTT	CASTPEGSHQPQHF
TRBV11-2	.	large	TRBJ2-3	TGTGCCAGCAGCGTCACAGATACGCAGTATTTT	CASSVTDTQYF
TRBV21-1	.	.	TRBJ2-7	TGTGCCAGCAGCAAAGCCGCACCCCCAGGGGGCGCGTCCTACGAGCAGTACTTC	CASSKAAPPGGASYEQYF
TRBV2	TRBD2	.	TRBJ2-1	TGTGCCAGCAGTTCCGGGACTAGCGGGACCAATGAGCAGTTCTTC	CASSSGTSGTNEQFF
TRBV5-5	.	.	TRBJ1-3	TGTGCCAGCAGCAGCTGGAATTCAGGGGCAGCTGGAAACACCATATATTTT	CASSSWNSGAAGNTIYF
TRBV6-1	.	.	TRBJ2-1	TGTGCCAGCAGTCAACAGGCCTACAATGAGCAGTTCTTC	CASSQQAYNEQFF
TRBV11-2	.	.	TRBJ2-2	TGTGCCAGCAGCTCGGAACACACCGGGGAGCTGTTTTTT	CASSSEHTGELFF
TRBV7-3	.	.	TRBJ1-2	TGTGCCAGCAGCTCCTCAGGGTGGGACTATGGCTACACCTTC	CASSSSGWDYGYTF
TRBV4-3	TRBD1	.	TRBJ1-1	TGCGCCAGCAGCCAAGAGACAGGGCTTGGGAACACTGAAGCTTTCTTT	CASSQETGLGNTEAFF
TRBV4-3	.	.	TRBJ2-3	TGCGCCAGCAGCCCCTGGCGGAGCGCAGATACGCAGTATTTT	CASSPWRSADTQYF
TRBV5-4	TRBD1	.	TRBJ1-3	TGTGCCAGCAGCTCTGGACAGGGGATGCCCGGGAGCACCATATATTTT	CASSSGQGMPGSTIYF
TRBV2	.	.	TRBJ1-5	TGTGCCAGCATTGGGGTCCGGGGGAATCAGCCCCAGCATTTT	CASIGVRGNQPQHF
TRBV30	.	few	TRBJ1-4	TGTGCCTGGAGCGCCTTGGCCTGGGATGAAAAACTGTTTTTT	CAWSALAWDEKLFF
TRBV7-9	.	once	TRBJ2-1	TGTGCCAGCAGCTTACCTCAGGGCCTCAACAATGAGCAGTTCTTC	CASSLPQGLNNEQFF
TRBV7-8	.	.	TRBJ1-5	TGTGCCAACAGCCAACAGGGTGGTTGGGATCAGCCCCAGCATTTT	CANSQQGGWDQPQHF
TRBV28	.	.	TRBJ2-7	TGTGCCAGCAGTTTGTCTGCCCAGGGGTACTCCTACGAGCAGTACTTC	CASSLSAQGYSYEQYF
TRBV5-1	TRBD1	.	TRBJ2-7	TGCGCCAGCAGCGACCGGGACAGGGGGGAAGAGCAGTACTTC	CASSDRDRGEEQYF
TRBV6-6	.	.	TRBJ2-7	TGTGCCAGCAGTTTTGACAGGACTTCTTACGAGCAGTACTTC	CASSFDRTSYEQYF
TRBV5-1	TRBD1	medium-sized	TRBJ1-1	TGCGCCAGCAGCTCCGTACAGGGGACGAACACTGAAGCTTTCTTT	CASSSVQGTNTEAFF
TRBV9	.	.	TRBJ2-7	TGTGCCAGCAGCCCCCGCCTTGACAGCTACGAGCAGTACTTC	CASSPRLDSYEQYF
TRBV5-1	TRBD2	.	TRBJ2-3	TGCGCCAGCAGCACTAGCGGGATGGTCGGAGATACGCAGTATTTT	CASSTSGMVGDTQYF
TRBV5-6	TRBD1	.	TRBJ1-1	TGTGCCAGCAGCTTGGAGGGACAGGGTATGAACACTGAAGCTTTCTTT	CASSLEGQGMNTEAFF